This TCR beta chain was observed in a study of OX40 agonist ivuxolimab in advanced cancers. For the wider study: Ivuxolimab, which targeted the costimulatory receptor OX40 (CD134), was an agonistic, fully human IgG2 monoclonal antibody. Intravenous ivuxolimab was administered to patients every 2 weeks at six dose levels: 0.01, 0.1, 0.3, 1.5, 3 and 10 mg/kg. Of the approximately 50 dose-escalation patients, hepatocellular carcinoma was present in approximately 20, melanoma in around 15, renal cell carcinoma in 9 and head and neck cancer in 9. In the dose-escalation cohort, around four fifths of patients were male, and the mean age was approximately 64 years, with a range of roughly 20 to 85. Prior anti-PD-1, anti-PD-L1 or anti-CTLA-4 therapy was permitted, and checkpoint inhibitors had been received by roughly 40% of dose-escalation patients. Three dose-escalation patients achieved partial responses, one with hepatocellular carcinoma and two with cutaneous melanoma. Peripheral TCRbeta sequencing was intended to test whether TCR sequence diversity was altered and clonal T-cell expansion was caused by ivuxolimab. The paper describes the monotherapy dose-escalation part (N ≈ 52 patients) of the phase I trial of ivuxolimab.

V loses 7 bases, J loses 4 bases, and the germline ends lie 7 bases apart. CDR1 and CDR2, looked up from the germline V gene, are MDHEN and SYDVKM. Inclusive of the bounding cysteine and phenylalanine, the CDR3 is 11 residues long. The read is trimmed to its CDR3 DNA, 33 bases read in frame from base 1. Patients with autoimmune disease history or receiving systemic immunosuppression were excluded from the trial. Peripheral blood for TCR sequencing was collected from all dose cohorts at baseline, on cycle 4 day 1, and on cycle 7 day 1. Samples came from an open-label, multicenter, first-in-human phase I dose-escalation trial of ivuxolimab. The trial enrolled adults with locally advanced or metastatic head and neck squamous cell, hepatocellular, melanoma or renal cell carcinoma. CD4+ and CD8+ T cells were sorted separately from peripheral blood before TCR sequencing. For this clone: The antigen it recognizes is unknown. No much larger clone exists at a distance of one base, and base qualities are not known.

The full study reports these points: Low levels of normalized T-cell clonal expansion were also seen in some nonresponding patients. On average, CD8+ T cells showed more expanded clones than CD4+ T cells after ivuxolimab. In partial responders in the 0.1-3.0 mg/kg groups, normalized peripheral clonal expansion was found to be among the lowest, especially among CD8+ T cells. At doses from 0.1 to 3.0 mg/kg, clonal expansion was seen in both CD4+ and CD8+ blood T cells between baseline and week 6. The antigen specificity of the clonally expanded peripheral T cells was not determined.

Genomic DNA was isolated from the sorted cells so that the TCRbeta CDR3 region could be sequenced. TCRbeta CDR3 regions were sequenced using the immunoSEQ Assay. TCRdb stores this immuneACCESS table with in-frame sequences only. Part of the clones is absent; in the studies checked, under half of the shortfall reflects unresolved V genes, and no reason is known for the rest. The sample table lists under 150,000 clones, 75% to 90% of them with a count of one. The ten largest clonotypes hold 0.55% of the sample. The starting material was CD4+ or CD8+ T cells sorted from blood, obtained in a trial of the OX40 agonist ivuxolimab. This clonotype originated in an adult with an advanced solid tumor such as melanoma, head and neck, liver or kidney cancer. The chain is made from TRBV28 and TRBJ1-2; the D gene cannot be resolved reliably. In nucleotide form, the sequence is TGTGCCAGCACTGGAGCCTATGGCTACACCTTC. It codes for CASTGAYGYTF.